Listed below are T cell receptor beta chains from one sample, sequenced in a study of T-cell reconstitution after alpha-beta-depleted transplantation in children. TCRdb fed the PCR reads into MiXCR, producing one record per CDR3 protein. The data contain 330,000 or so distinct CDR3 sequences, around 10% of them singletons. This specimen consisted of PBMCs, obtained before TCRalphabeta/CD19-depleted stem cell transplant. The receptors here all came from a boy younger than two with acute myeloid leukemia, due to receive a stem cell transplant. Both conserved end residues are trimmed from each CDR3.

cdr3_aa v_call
ASSVAPYTSETQY TRBV9
TSTGINYEQY TRBV27
ASSPRTDLNTEAF TRBV28
ASSFGRGGTYEQY TRBV12-3/TRBV12-4
ASSLAGTGGPNSPLH TRBV7-8
ASSYPGEGGITEAF TRBV6-2/TRBV6-3
AWTRGQAYYGYT TRBV30
ATSDLLLSSYT TRBV24-1
ASSLLQGQETQY TRBV7-7
ASSSGETGANVLT TRBV12-3/TRBV12-4
ATSDLSEGTDTQY TRBV24-1
ASSDYKSYGTEAF TRBV25-1
ASSTGTGGWEAGELF TRBV12-3/TRBV12-4
ASSHGTGAYNEQF TRBV28
ASSPTTSGGAIGANVLT TRBV2
ASGSGDSNTEAF TRBV6-5
AAQRPPTATSYEQY TRBV28
SARLAGLYEQY TRBV20-1
ASSLGTSGYNAQF TRBV7-3
ASSWSGGSVNQPQH TRBV7-2
ASSPQVATNEKLF TRBV7-9
ASTSRGLGNQPQH TRBV28
SARATSGEQF TRBV20-1
ASSLSGTTTYEQY TRBV12-3/TRBV12-4